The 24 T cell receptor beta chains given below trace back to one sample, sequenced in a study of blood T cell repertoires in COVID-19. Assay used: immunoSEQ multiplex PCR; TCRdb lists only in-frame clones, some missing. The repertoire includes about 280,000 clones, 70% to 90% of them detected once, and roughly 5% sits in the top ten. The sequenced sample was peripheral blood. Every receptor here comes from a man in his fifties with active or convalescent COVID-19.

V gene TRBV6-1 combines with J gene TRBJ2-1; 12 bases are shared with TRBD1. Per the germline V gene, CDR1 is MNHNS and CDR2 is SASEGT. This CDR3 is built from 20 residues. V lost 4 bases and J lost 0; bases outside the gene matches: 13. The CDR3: CASSAVGDRGRVRSYNEQFF. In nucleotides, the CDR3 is TGTGCCAGCAGTGCCGTAGGGGACAGGGGGCGGGTTCGCTCCTACAATGAGCAGTTCTTC.

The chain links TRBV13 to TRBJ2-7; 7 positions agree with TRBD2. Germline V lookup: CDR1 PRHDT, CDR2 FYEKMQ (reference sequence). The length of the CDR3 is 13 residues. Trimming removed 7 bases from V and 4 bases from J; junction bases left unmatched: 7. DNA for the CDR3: TGTGCCAGCACGCGCGGGAGTGAGTACGAGCAGTACTTC. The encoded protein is CASTRGSEYEQYF.

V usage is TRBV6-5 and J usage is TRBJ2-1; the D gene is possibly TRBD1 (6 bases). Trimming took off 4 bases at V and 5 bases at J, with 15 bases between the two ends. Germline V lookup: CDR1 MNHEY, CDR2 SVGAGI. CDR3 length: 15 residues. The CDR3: CASSWTTGPNNEQFF. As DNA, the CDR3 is TGTGCCAGCAGTTGGACGACAGGACCCAACAATGAGCAGTTCTTC.

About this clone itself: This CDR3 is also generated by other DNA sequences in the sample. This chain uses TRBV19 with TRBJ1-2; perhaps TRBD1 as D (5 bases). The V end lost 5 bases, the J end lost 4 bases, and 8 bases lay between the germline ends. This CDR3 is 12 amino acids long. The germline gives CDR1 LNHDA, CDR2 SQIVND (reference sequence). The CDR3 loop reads CASSARGYGYTF. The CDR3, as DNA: TGTGCCAGTAGTGCAAGGGGCTATGGCTACACCTTC.

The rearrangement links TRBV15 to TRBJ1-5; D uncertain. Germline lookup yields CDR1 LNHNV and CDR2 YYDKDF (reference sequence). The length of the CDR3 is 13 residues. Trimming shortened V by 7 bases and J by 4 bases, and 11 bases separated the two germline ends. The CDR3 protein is CATTYSRNQPQHF. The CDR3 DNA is TGTGCCACCACTTACAGTAGGAATCAGCCCCAGCATTTT.

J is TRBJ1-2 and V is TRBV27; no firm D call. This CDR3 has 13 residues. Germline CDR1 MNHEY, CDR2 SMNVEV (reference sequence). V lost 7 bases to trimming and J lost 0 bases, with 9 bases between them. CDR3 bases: TGTGCCAGCACGCAAACACCTAACTATGGCTACACCTTC. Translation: CASTQTPNYGYTF.

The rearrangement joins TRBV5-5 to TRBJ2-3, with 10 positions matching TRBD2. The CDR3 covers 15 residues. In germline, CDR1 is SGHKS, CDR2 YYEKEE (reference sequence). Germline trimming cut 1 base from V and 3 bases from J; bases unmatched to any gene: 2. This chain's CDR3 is CASSLLLAGTDTQYF. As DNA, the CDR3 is TGTGCCAGCAGCTTGCTACTAGCGGGAACAGATACGCAGTATTTT.

CDR3 amino acids: CASSKTGTGADTQYF. The CDR3 nucleotides read TGTGCCAGTAGTAAGACCGGGACAGGGGCAGATACGCAGTATTTT. The chain combines TRBV19 with TRBJ2-3, with 10 bases matching TRBD1. CDR1 LNHDA and CDR2 SQIVND come from the germline V gene (reference sequence). With 4 bases clipped from V and 4 bases from J, the junction kept 5 bases outside the gene matches. This CDR3 spans 15 amino acids.

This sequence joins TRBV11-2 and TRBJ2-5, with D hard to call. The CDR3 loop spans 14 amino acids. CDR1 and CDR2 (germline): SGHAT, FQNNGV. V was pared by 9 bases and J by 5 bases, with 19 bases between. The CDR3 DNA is TGTGCCAGGCCGCCACTGAGCGAGAGGGAGACCCAGTACTTC. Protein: CARPPLSERETQYF.

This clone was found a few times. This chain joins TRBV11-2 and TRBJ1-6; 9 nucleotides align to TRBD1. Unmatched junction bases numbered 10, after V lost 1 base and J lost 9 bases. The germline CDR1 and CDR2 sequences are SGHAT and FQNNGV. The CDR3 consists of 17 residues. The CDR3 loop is CASSLGDRAALFSPLHF. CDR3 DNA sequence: TGTGCCAGCAGCTTAGGGGACAGGGCCGCCCTCTTTTCACCCCTCCACTTT.

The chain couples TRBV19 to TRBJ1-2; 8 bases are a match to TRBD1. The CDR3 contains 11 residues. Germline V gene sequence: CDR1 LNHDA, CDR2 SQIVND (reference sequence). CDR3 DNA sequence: TGTGCTTCCAGGGGGCTCTTTGACTACACCTTC. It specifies CASRGLFDYTF.

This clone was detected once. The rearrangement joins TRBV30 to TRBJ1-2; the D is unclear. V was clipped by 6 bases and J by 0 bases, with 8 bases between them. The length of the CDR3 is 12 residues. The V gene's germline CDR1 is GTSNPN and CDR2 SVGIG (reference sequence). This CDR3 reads CACHEANYGYTF. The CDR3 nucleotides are TGTGCCTGCCATGAGGCTAACTATGGCTACACCTTC. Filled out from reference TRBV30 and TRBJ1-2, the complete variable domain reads SQTIHQWPATLVQPVGSPLSLECTVEGTSNPNLYWYRQAAGRGLQLLFYSVGIGQISSEVPQNLSASRPQDRQFILSSKKLLLSDSGFYLCACHEANYGYTFGSGTRLTVV.

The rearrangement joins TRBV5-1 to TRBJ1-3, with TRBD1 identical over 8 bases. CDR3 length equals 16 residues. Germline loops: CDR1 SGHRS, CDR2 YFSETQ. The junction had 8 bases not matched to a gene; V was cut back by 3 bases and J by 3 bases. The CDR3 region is CASSYAGGAFGNTIYF. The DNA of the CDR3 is TGCGCCAGCAGCTATGCAGGGGGCGCGTTTGGAAACACCATATATTTT.

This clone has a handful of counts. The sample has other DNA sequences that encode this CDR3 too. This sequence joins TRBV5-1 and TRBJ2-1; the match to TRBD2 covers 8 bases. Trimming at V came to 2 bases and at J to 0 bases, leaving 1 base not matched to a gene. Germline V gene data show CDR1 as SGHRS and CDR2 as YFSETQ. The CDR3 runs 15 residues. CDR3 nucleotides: TGCGCCAGCAGCTTAAGCGGGAGCTCCTACAATGAGCAGTTCTTC. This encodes CASSLSGSSYNEQFF.

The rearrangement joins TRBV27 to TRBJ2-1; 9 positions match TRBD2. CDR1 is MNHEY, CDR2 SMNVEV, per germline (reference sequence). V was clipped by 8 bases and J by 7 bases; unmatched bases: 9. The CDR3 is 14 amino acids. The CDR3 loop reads CASGGREGRNEQFF. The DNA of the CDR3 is TGTGCCAGCGGGGGGCGGGAGGGCCGGAATGAGCAGTTCTTC.

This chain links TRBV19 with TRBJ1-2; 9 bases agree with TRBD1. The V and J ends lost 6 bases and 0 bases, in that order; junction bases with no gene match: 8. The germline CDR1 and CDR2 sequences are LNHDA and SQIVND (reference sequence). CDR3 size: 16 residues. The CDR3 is CASSIGTGSSNYGYTF. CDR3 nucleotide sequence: TGTGCCAGTAGCATCGGGACAGGGTCTTCTAACTATGGCTACACCTTC.

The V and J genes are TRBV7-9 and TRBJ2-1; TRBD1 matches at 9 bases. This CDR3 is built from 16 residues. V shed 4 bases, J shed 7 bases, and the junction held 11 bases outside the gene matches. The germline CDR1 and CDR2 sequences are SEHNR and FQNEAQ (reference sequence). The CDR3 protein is CASSSTGTGLWNEQFF. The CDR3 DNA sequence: TGTGCCAGCAGCTCAACCGGGACAGGGCTCTGGAATGAGCAGTTCTTC. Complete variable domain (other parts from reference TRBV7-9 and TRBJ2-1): DTGVSQNPRHKITKRGQNVTFRCDPISEHNRLYWYRQTLGQGPEFLTYFQNEAQLEKSRLLSDRFSAERPKGSFSTLEIQRTEQGDSAMYLCASSSTGTGLWNEQFFGPGTRLTVL.

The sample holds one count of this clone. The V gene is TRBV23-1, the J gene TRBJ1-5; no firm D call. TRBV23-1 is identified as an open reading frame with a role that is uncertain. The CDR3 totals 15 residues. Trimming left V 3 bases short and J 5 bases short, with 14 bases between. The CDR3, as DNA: TGCGCCAGCAGTCACCCCGAGGGCAATTATCAGCCCCAGCATTTT. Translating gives CASSHPEGNYQPQHF.

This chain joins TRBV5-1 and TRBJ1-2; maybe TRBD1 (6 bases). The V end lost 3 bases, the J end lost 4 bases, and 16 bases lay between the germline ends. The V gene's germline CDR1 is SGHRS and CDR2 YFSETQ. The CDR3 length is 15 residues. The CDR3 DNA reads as TGCGCCAGCAGCTCCCCAGGACAGTCTCGCTATGGCTACACCTTC. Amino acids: CASSSPGQSRYGYTF.

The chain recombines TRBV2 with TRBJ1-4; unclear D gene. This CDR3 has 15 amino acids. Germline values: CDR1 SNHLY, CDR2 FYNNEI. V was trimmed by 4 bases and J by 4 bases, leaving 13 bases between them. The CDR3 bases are TGTGCCAGCAGTGGGCCCGGCGGGCGTAATGAAAAACTGTTTTTT. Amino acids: CASSGPGGRNEKLFF.

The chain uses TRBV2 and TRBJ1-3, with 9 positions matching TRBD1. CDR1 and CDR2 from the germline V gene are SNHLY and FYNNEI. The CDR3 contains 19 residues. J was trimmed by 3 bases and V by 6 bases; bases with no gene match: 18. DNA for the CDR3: TGTGCCAGCAGGTCCGGGACAGGGCGTACGCTAAGCCTTGGAAACACCATATATTTT. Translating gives CASRSGTGRTLSLGNTIYF. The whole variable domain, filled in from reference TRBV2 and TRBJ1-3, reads EPEVTQTPSHQVTQMGQEVILRCVPISNHLYFYWYRQILGQKVEFLVSFYNNEISEKSEIFDDQFSVERPDGSNFTLKIRSTKLEDSAMYFCASRSGTGRTLSLGNTIYFGEGSWLTVV.

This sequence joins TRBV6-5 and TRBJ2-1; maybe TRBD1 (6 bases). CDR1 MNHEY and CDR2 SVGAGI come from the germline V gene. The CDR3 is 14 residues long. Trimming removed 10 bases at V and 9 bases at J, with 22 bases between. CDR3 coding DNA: TGTGCCACCAGAGGATTGGACAGCCCACTTGAGCAGTTCTTC. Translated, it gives CATRGLDSPLEQFF.

CDR3 loop: CASSPGAGLYF. The DNA of the CDR3 is TGTGCCAGCTCACCAGGGGCAGGGCTATACTTC. The V call is TRBV18, the J call TRBJ2-5, with D possibly matching TRBD1 (5 bases). Deletions cut 2 bases from V and 14 bases from J, with 12 bases between. The CDR3 covers 11 residues. Germline loops: CDR1 KGHSH, CDR2 LQKENI.

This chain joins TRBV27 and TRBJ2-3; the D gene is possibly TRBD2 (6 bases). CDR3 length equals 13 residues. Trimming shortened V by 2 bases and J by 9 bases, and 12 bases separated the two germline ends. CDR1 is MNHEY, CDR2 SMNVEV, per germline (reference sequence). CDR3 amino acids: CASSLPGTLTQYF. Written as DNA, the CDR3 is TGTGCCAGCAGTTTACCCGGGACTTTAACGCAGTATTTT.